These 9 T cell receptor beta chains were all obtained from the same sample, sequenced in a study of blood T cell repertoires in COVID-19. The protocol was immunoSEQ multiplex PCR, while the TCRdb copy is restricted to in-frame clones and leaves out a portion. The sample holds 300,000 to 350,000 clones, more than 75% seen once. Sequences were obtained from PBMCs or T cells enriched from blood (not recorded which). The receptor source for this set is a woman younger than 45 who had recovered from COVID-19.

The gene calls are TRBV5-6 and TRBJ1-2; D gene ambiguous. Germline assignment: CDR1 SGHDT and CDR2 YYEEEE. The V end lost 5 bases, the J end lost 7 bases, and 18 bases lay between the germline ends. The CDR3 has 14 amino acids. CDR3 coding DNA: TGTGCCAGCAGGCGGCGGGGAGGGCTCGTTGGCTACACCTTC. Its protein product is CASRRRGGLVGYTF.

The chain is built from TRBV6-2 or TRBV6-3 and TRBJ2-2; TRBD1 aligns across 7 bases. CDR3 size: 18 residues. Trimming at V came to 6 bases and at J to 0 bases, leaving 13 bases not matched to a gene. Per germline, CDR1 MNHEY and CDR2 SVGEGT. CDR3 loop: CASRYQIPQGTNTGELFF. The CDR3 nucleotides read TGTGCCAGCAGGTACCAAATTCCACAGGGGACGAACACCGGGGAGCTGTTTTTT.

The chain uses TRBV4-1 and TRBJ1-5; D perhaps matches TRBD1 (5 bases). CDR3 length: 14 amino acids. V shed 0 bases and J shed 3 bases, with 6 bases lying between them. Germline V gene lookup returns CDR1 MGHRA and CDR2 YSYEKL. The chain's CDR3 is CASSQEGLNQPQHF. The CDR3 coding sequence is TGCGCCAGCAGCCAAGAGGGACTCAATCAGCCCCAGCATTTT.

This clone was recorded only once. The chain couples TRBV6-5 to TRBJ1-2; no clear D. This CDR3 is built from 12 residues. Germline lookup yields CDR1 MNHEY and CDR2 SVGAGI. V lost 5 bases and J lost 6, with 10 bases in between. The CDR3 protein is CASSRERNGYTF. The CDR3 coding sequence is TGTGCCAGCAGTCGCGAGCGGAATGGCTACACCTTC.

The rearrangement links TRBV6-2 or TRBV6-3 to TRBJ1-5; the match to TRBD1 covers 10 bases. Germline CDR1 and CDR2: MNHEY and SVGEGT. V dropped 6 bases and J dropped 5; count of bases not matched to a gene: 4. The CDR3 has 14 residues. CDR3 coding DNA: TGTGCCAGCAGCCAGGGACAGGGGCATCAGCCCCAGCATTTT. Protein product: CASSQGQGHQPQHF.

The chain uses TRBV7-8 and TRBJ2-7; TRBD2 is a possible D gene (6 bases). V lost 11 bases, J lost 3 bases, and 17 bases lay in between. The germline gives CDR1 SGHVS, CDR2 FQNEAQ. This CDR3 has 13 amino acids. The CDR3 DNA follows: TGTGCCGCAGGTCCCAGGGAGGTCTACGAGCAGTACTTC. As protein: CAAGPREVYEQYF.

The V call is TRBV24-1, the J call TRBJ2-2, with D possibly matching TRBD1 (6 bases). V was trimmed by 4 bases and J by 8 bases, leaving 16 bases between them. CDR3 size: 15 residues. From germline, CDR1 is KGHDR and CDR2 SFDVKD. Here the CDR3 reads CATSDSTGEMGELFF. The CDR3 DNA reads TGTGCCACCAGTGACTCGACAGGAGAGATGGGGGAGCTGTTTTTT.

The chain couples TRBV7-2 to TRBJ2-3, with 8 bases lining up with TRBD2. This CDR3 region has 13 residues. J lost 1 base, V lost 6 bases, and 0 bases had no gene match. The germline V gene has CDR1 SGHTA and CDR2 FQGNSA. CDR3 sequence: CASSSGGTDTQYF. In DNA, the CDR3 is TGTGCCAGCAGTAGCGGGGGCACAGATACGCAGTATTTT.

The V and J genes are TRBV9 and TRBJ1-3; 12 nucleotides line up with TRBD1. This CDR3 has 21 amino acids. CDR1 and CDR2 from the germline V gene are SGDLS and YYNGEE. V shed 4 bases, J shed 2 bases, and the junction held 19 bases outside the gene matches. The CDR3: CASSQFARDRGRFEAGNTIYF. The CDR3 DNA reads TGTGCCAGCAGCCAGTTTGCCCGGGACAGGGGGCGCTTCGAGGCTGGAAACACCATATATTTT.